The T cell receptor beta chain under discussion was sequenced for a study of blood T cell repertoires in COVID-19. Looking at the study overall: Samples taken during acute and convalescent COVID-19 were collected in the United States, Italy and Spain. The cDNA or gDNA used as material had been derived from T cells, B-cell-depleted T cells, or PBMCs.

In the authors' workflow: For nucleated cells, counts were estimated from reference gene primer amplification. The protocol was immunoSEQ multiplex PCR, while the TCRdb copy is restricted to in-frame clones and leaves out a portion. V and J calls and clone size are those listed in that table; D and trimming were worked out from the DNA. The table lists just over 80,000 clones, 65% to 90% of them singletons. The CDR3 has 14 amino acids. V lost 6 bases and J lost 2; bases outside the gene matches: 7. The germline V gene has CDR1 SQVTM and CDR2 ANQGSEA. Sequencing was performed on peripheral blood. This TCR was sampled from an elderly man with acute or convalescent COVID-19. The chain uses TRBV29-1 and TRBJ2-3; TRBD1 matches 8 bases. The CDR3 DNA reads as TGCAGCGTCGACGGGGACAGGTCCACAGATACGCAGTATTTT. Encoded protein: CSVDGDRSTDTQYF.